The 18 T cell receptor beta chains in this list originate from one sample, sequenced in a study of blood T cells in healthy people across ages. Next came a second PCR, run for roughly 6 to 11 cycles, which used a sample-barcoded 5' primer along with a J-beta primer mix. Each CDR3 protein gets one entry after TCRdb re-called the 5' RACE reads with MiXCR. The repertoire holds roughly 680,000 distinct CDR3 sequences, around 20% seen once, with 3% to 4% in the top ten. The specimen was blood. These receptor sequences come from a man in his 70s in good health.

This clonotype was observed a few times. The chain combines TRBV4-1 with TRBJ2-7; 9 bases map to TRBD1. Per the germline V gene, CDR1 is MGHRA and CDR2 is YSYEKL. The CDR3 is 14 amino acids. Losses at the gene ends were 1 base for V and 4 bases for J; bases not matched to a gene: 2. The CDR3 DNA reads as TGCGCCAGCAGCCAAGCTGACAGGGGGTACGAGCAGTACTTC. This translates into CASSQADRGYEQYF.

The gene calls are TRBV2 and TRBJ2-5; no clear D. The CDR3 runs to 13 residues. Between the trimmed V and J ends, which lost 3 bases and 6 bases, there was a span of 11 bases. Germline CDR1 SNHLY, CDR2 FYNNEI. The CDR3 coding sequence is TGTGCCAGCAGTGACACCTTGGGGAAGACCCAGTACTTC. Translated, it gives CASSDTLGKTQYF.

This clonotype has more than one count but fewer than ten. J is TRBJ2-5 and V is TRBV3-1, with 8 bases matching TRBD1. Near its end, the DNA agrees better with TRBJ2-7, so the J call may be wrong. The CDR3 extends over 14 amino acids. Per the germline V gene, CDR1 is LGHDT and CDR2 is YNNKEL (reference sequence). In DNA form, the CDR3 reads TGTGCCAGCAGCTTCCGACAGGGGTCCCACGAGCAGTACTTC. Its translation: CASSFRQGSHEQYF.

This clonotype was recorded many times. The chain uses TRBV6-5 and TRBJ1-4, with D maybe TRBD1 (6 bases). The V end was cut by 5 bases, the J end by 8 bases, with 12 bases between. This CDR3 contains 13 residues. Germline values: CDR1 MNHEY, CDR2 SVGAGI. This CDR3 is CASSRGGGEKLFF. CDR3 nucleotides: TGTGCCAGCAGTCGCGGGGGCGGAGAAAAACTGTTTTTT.

The V call is TRBV2, the J call TRBJ1-5, with no clear D. Germline CDR1 and CDR2: SNHLY and FYNNEI. The germline V and J ends were trimmed by 2 bases and 4 bases, with 9 bases remaining between them. The CDR3 extends over 14 amino acids. The chain's CDR3 is CASSERVVNQPQHF. The CDR3 nucleotides read TGTGCCAGCAGTGAACGTGTAGTAAATCAGCCCCAGCATTTT.

This clonotype has just one count. The chain links TRBV10-3 to TRBJ2-5; TRBD1 matches 7 bases. Per the germline V gene, CDR1 is ENHRY and CDR2 is SYGVKD. Trimming cost V 3 bases and J 4 bases; bases outside gene matches: 5. The CDR3 totals 14 residues. The CDR3 sequence is CAISDRQGTETQYF. CDR3 nucleotides: TGTGCCATCAGTGATAGACAGGGTACAGAGACCCAGTACTTC.

In its sample, this clonotype was seen a few times. This chain connects TRBV3-1 to TRBJ2-5; weak D call: TRBD2 (6 bases). CDR3 length equals 13 residues. V was trimmed by 1 base and J by 5 bases, leaving 8 bases between them. The germline V gene has CDR1 LGHDT and CDR2 YNNKEL (reference sequence). CDR3 protein: CASSQVGSETQYF. Here the CDR3 DNA reads TGTGCCAGCAGCCAAGTCGGGAGCGAGACCCAGTACTTC.

This clonotype was found a few times. The CDR3 region is CSASTASGLAGGKSYEQYF. The CDR3 nucleotides are TGCAGTGCTAGTACGGCCTCGGGACTAGCGGGAGGGAAATCCTACGAGCAGTACTTC. This chain connects TRBV20-1 to TRBJ2-7; 16 bases line up with TRBD2. With 3 bases clipped from V and 1 base from J, the junction kept 12 bases outside the gene matches. Germline V gives CDR1 DFQATT, CDR2 SNEGSKA (reference sequence). The CDR3 is 19 residues long.

This clonotype was seen only a few times. This sequence joins TRBV2 and TRBJ2-5; 13 bases align to TRBD2. The germline CDR1 and CDR2 sequences are SNHLY and FYNNEI. This CDR3 is built from 15 residues. The V and J ends lost 6 bases and 2 bases, in that order; junction bases with no gene match: 3. This CDR3 reads CASRPGLAGQETQYF. CDR3 in DNA: TGTGCCAGCAGGCCGGGACTAGCGGGGCAAGAGACCCAGTACTTC.

In this sample, this clonotype turned up a few times. V gene TRBV28 combines with J gene TRBJ2-4, with D possibly TRBD1 on 5 matching bases. Trimming took 6 bases from V and 6 from J, leaving 12 bases between them. Germline CDR1 MDHEN, CDR2 SYDVKM. This CDR3 contains 13 residues. The CDR3 DNA reads TGTGCCAGCAGGGGCGCGGACATAAACATTCAGTACTTC. Protein: CASRGADINIQYF.

There are a few counts of this clonotype. The chain couples TRBV20-1 to TRBJ2-7; D unresolved. Germline assignment: CDR1 DFQATT and CDR2 SNEGSKA (reference sequence). The V and J ends lost 4 bases and 1 base respectively, with 14 bases between them. This CDR3 is built from 14 residues. DNA for the CDR3: TGCAGTGCTAACCCTAACGGCTTTTCCTACGAGCAGTACTTC. The encoded protein is CSANPNGFSYEQYF.

This clonotype has more than one count but fewer than ten. The V and J genes are TRBV11-2 and TRBJ2-7, with 7 bases that match TRBD1. The germline CDR1 and CDR2 sequences are SGHAT and FQNNGV. Trimming cost V 5 bases and J 5 bases; bases outside gene matches: 12. The CDR3 is 15 residues long. The CDR3 DNA sequence: TGTGCCAGCAGCGCCTGGAACAGGGGTTTCAACGAGCAGTACTTC. Protein: CASSAWNRGFNEQYF.

This chain joins TRBV5-1 and TRBJ2-2; no reliable D call. This CDR3 has 14 residues. Trimming stripped 7 bases from V and 3 bases from J, with 13 bases between. Germline V gene data show CDR1 as SGHRS and CDR2 as YFSETQ. CDR3 coding DNA: TGCGCCAGCGGATTGATCGTCGACACCGGGGAGCTGTTTTTT. Encoded protein: CASGLIVDTGELFF.

There are a few counts of this clonotype. V usage is TRBV12-3 or TRBV12-4 and J usage is TRBJ2-6; TRBD1 matches at 8 bases. After removal of 3 bases from V and 3 bases from J, the junction contained 1 base not matched to a gene. The CDR3 length is 15 residues. The CDR3 DNA reads as TGTGCCAGCAGTTTGACAGGGGATGGGGCCAACGTCCTGACTTTC. Amino acids: CASSLTGDGANVLTF.

This clonotype was detected only a few times. The genes are TRBV6-6 and TRBJ1-4; D is possibly TRBD1 (5 bases). Germline V gives CDR1 MNHNY, CDR2 SVGAGI (reference sequence). The CDR3 runs 15 residues. Trimming took 2 bases from V and 7 from J, leaving 14 bases between them. The CDR3 region has the DNA TGTGCCAGCAGTTACAATGTGGGGGTGGTTGAAAAACTGTTTTTT. This sequence encodes CASSYNVGVVEKLFF.

The gene calls are TRBV28 and TRBJ2-7, with D possibly being TRBD1 (6 bases). From germline, CDR1 is MDHEN and CDR2 SYDVKM. This CDR3 is built from 15 residues. Trimming stripped 8 bases from V and 4 bases from J, with 21 bases between. CDR3 amino acids: CASPSRGSPTYEQYF. The CDR3 nucleotides are TGTGCCAGCCCCTCGAGGGGGTCTCCCACATACGAGCAGTACTTC.

The chain uses TRBV24-1 and TRBJ2-3; D unclear. Between the trimmed V and J ends, which lost 0 bases and 11 bases, there was a span of 17 bases. The CDR3 extends over 15 amino acids. The germline V gene has CDR1 KGHDR and CDR2 SFDVKD. This chain's CDR3 is CATSDLSGPVRGQYF. CDR3 bases: TGTGCCACCAGTGATTTGTCCGGACCAGTACGAGGGCAGTATTTT.

V usage is TRBV7-9 and J usage is TRBJ2-1; the D is unclear. Germline CDR1 SEHNR, CDR2 FQNEAQ (reference sequence). This CDR3 spans 10 amino acids. V was trimmed by 11 bases and J by 5 bases, leaving 7 bases between them. The CDR3 region has the DNA TGTGCCGGCGAAGACAATGAGCAGTTCTTC. It codes for CAGEDNEQFF. The full variable domain, rest sourced from reference TRBV7-9 and TRBJ2-1, is DTGVSQNPRHKITKRGQNVTFRCDPISEHNRLYWYRQTLGQGPEFLTYFQNEAQLEKSRLLSDRFSAERPKGSFSTLEIQRTEQGDSAMYLCAGEDNEQFFGPGTRLTVL.